This TCR beta chain is drawn from a study of blood T cell repertoires in COVID-19. It was during active infection that Seattle patients were enrolled and then longitudinally followed. Sequencing was performed with immunoSEQ multiplex PCR; in TCRdb, only in-frame clones are kept and a portion is missing. The repertoire has some 450,000 clones, about 90% of them found once; the top ten carry 0.7% to 1%. Deletions cut 3 bases from V and 5 bases from J, with 11 bases between. Germline assignment: CDR1 LNHDA and CDR2 SQIVND (reference sequence). The CDR3 consists of 13 residues. This TCR came from a man between 18 and 29 years old with COVID-19, enrolled during active disease. Input material: peripheral blood. This chain joins TRBV19 and TRBJ2-7; weak D call: TRBD2 (5 bases). CDR3 DNA sequence: TGTGCCAGTAGTATGGAGGTTAGTCACGAGCAGTACTTC. Translating it yields CASSMEVSHEQYF.